A selection of T cell receptor beta chains follows, all from one sample in a study of response to subunit inactivated influenza vaccine. TCRdb reprocessed the RT-PCR reads via MiXCR and lists one record per CDR3 protein. The sample records 550,000 to 800,000 distinct CDR3 sequences, more than 11% being singletons. The source material was PBMCs from blood, sampled roughly 2 weeks before vaccination. All receptors come from a man in his forties or fifties who received an inactivated influenza vaccine. CDR3s include the opening cysteine and the closing phenylalanine or tryptophan. The order of the fields is V gene, D gene, clone size, J gene, CDR3 protein, CDR3 DNA. D genes are given only for firm matches. Rows may omit the clone size; those that give it use once, few, many or a size class.

>TRBV4-3|TRBD2|few|TRBJ2-3
CASSQGLAGGPVQGAQYF
TGCGCCAGCAGCCAAGGGCTAGCGGGGGGCCCAGTTCAGGGGGCGCAGTATTTT
>TRBV10-3|TRBD1|few|TRBJ1-5
CAIGGGQGALGDQPQHF
TGTGCCATCGGGGGGGGACAGGGGGCGCTGGGAGATCAGCCCCAGCATTTT
>TRBV5-1|NA|few|TRBJ2-2
CASSLVGHDTGELFF
TGCGCCAGCAGCTTGGTGGGACACGACACCGGGGAGCTGTTTTTT
>TRBV28|NA|NA|TRBJ2-1
CASSPGLHEQFF
TGTGCCAGCAGTCCTGGGCTGCATGAGCAGTTCTTC
>TRBV20-1|TRBD2|many|TRBJ2-1
CSADSLGLAGSSYNEQFF
TGCAGTGCCGACTCGCTAGGACTAGCGGGGAGCTCCTACAATGAGCAGTTCTTC
>TRBV14|NA|NA|TRBJ2-1
CASSQDFIRVHEQFF
TGTGCCAGCAGCCAAGACTTCATACGAGTCCATGAGCAGTTCTTC
>TRBV7-9|NA|many|TRBJ1-1
CASSLLTENTEAFF
TGTGCCAGCAGCTTATTGACGGAGAACACTGAAGCTTTCTTT
>TRBV6-1|NA|many|TRBJ1-5
CASSRRGSNQPQHF
TGTGCCAGCAGCCGGAGGGGGAGCAATCAGCCCCAGCATTTT
>TRBV20-1|TRBD1|NA|TRBJ2-1
CSAGLMGQVADEQFF
TGCAGTGCTGGGCTTATGGGACAGGTCGCGGATGAGCAGTTCTTC
>TRBV4-3|NA|NA|TRBJ2-7
CASSLQYPGYEQYF
TGCGCCAGCAGCCTCCAGTACCCGGGCTACGAGCAGTACTTC
>TRBV12-3/TRBV12-4|TRBD1|few|TRBJ1-4
CASSSQGVGEKLFF
TGTGCCAGCAGTTCGCAGGGGGTTGGAGAAAAACTGTTTTTT
>TRBV20-1|TRBD1|few|TRBJ2-1
CSASSGQENNEQFF
TGCAGTGCTAGCTCGGGACAGGAGAACAATGAGCAGTTCTTC
>TRBV5-1|TRBD2|NA|TRBJ2-1
CASRFGLAGGPQSNEQFF
TGCGCCAGTAGGTTTGGCCTAGCGGGAGGGCCCCAGAGCAATGAGCAGTTCTTC
>TRBV5-5|NA|NA|TRBJ2-4
CASSLTGSGKNIQYF
TGTGCCAGCAGCTTGACAGGGAGTGGCAAAAACATTCAGTACTTC
>TRBV10-3|NA|few|TRBJ2-2
CAISLRALNTGELFF
TGTGCCATCAGTCTACGGGCCCTGAACACCGGGGAGCTGTTTTTT
>TRBV29-1|TRBD1|few|TRBJ2-7
CSVVGTAFPEQYF
TGCAGCGTTGTGGGGACAGCTTTCCCCGAGCAGTACTTC
>TRBV6-5|NA|NA|TRBJ2-1
CASSYSKLPRFNEQFF
TGTGCCAGCAGTTACTCGAAGTTACCACGGTTCAATGAGCAGTTCTTC